A single sample gave rise to the 3 T cell receptor beta chains below, sequenced in a study of T and B cells in COVID-19 patients. BIOMED2 TRB-A/B primer pools were used in multiplex TRB PCR. TCRdb reprocessed the multiplex PCR reads with MiXCR, giving one entry per CDR3 protein. The sample lists roughly 27,000 distinct CDR3 sequences, approximately 29% occurring once. From blood, about 250-500 ng of genomic DNA served as TRB template. Sequenced material: blood. Receptors were obtained from a human donor who had recovered from COVID-19.

With respect to this clonotype: At one end, the junction sequence differs from germline, possibly due to a read error. The chain joins TRBV7-7 to TRBJ1-4, with a tentative D call TRBD1 (5 bases). CDR3 size: 17 residues. Germline CDR1 reads SSHAT; CDR2 reads FNYEAQ (reference sequence). The CDR3 loop reads CASSRLSPRATNEKLFF. The DNA of the CDR3 is TGTGCTAGCAGCCGCCTGAGCCCCAGGGCGACTAATGAAAAACTGTTTTTT.

In its sample, this clonotype was seen a few times. This chain joins TRBV19 and TRBJ2-1; 8 nucleotides match TRBD2. The length of the CDR3 is 13 residues. CDR1 is LNHDA, CDR2 SQIVND, per germline (reference sequence). V lost 6 bases and J lost 15; bases outside the gene matches: 13. This chain's CDR3 is CASSPPGGGGVFF. The CDR3 nucleotides read TGTGCCAGTAGCCCTCCGGGGGGGGGGGGCGTGTTCTTC.

This clonotype was detected many times. The gene calls are TRBV12-3 or TRBV12-4 and TRBJ2-1, with a weak D call TRBD2 (6 bases). The CDR3 has 16 residues. The V end was cut by 1 base, the J end by 0 bases, with 10 bases between. DNA of the CDR3: TGTGCCAGCAGTTTAGGTGTAGCGGACTCCTACAATGAGCAGTTCTTC. Translated: CASSLGVADSYNEQFF.